The 28 T cell receptor beta chains below all came from one sample that was sequenced in a study of tumor and adjacent non-tumor tissue in lung cancer. The template was RNA from unsorted bulk tissue. More than 3 cm separated this lung sample from the edge of the tumor. Three rounds of nested PCR, following a modified ARM-PCR protocol, produced the TCRbeta library. MiXCR, run by TCRdb on the multiplex PCR reads, gives a single entry per CDR3 protein. The table includes almost 75,000 distinct CDR3 sequences, about two thirds detected once. The sample comprised distant non-tumor lung tissue. Source of these receptors: a woman aged 45 to 65 with non-small cell lung cancer.

The table lists this clonotype with many counts. The V and J genes are TRBV28 and TRBJ2-6, with 8 bases matching TRBD1. V lost 5 bases, J lost 2 bases, and 2 bases stayed unmatched. Germline values: CDR1 MDHEN, CDR2 SYDVKM. The CDR3 loop spans 15 amino acids. CDR3 nucleotide sequence: TGTGCCAGCAGTCCGGACAGGGCTGGGGCCAACGTCCTGACTTTC. The encoded protein is CASSPDRAGANVLTF.

Comment on this clonotype: A much larger clone lies one base from this, so it may be a read error. The V gene is TRBV12-3 or TRBV12-4, the J gene TRBJ2-7; D not resolved. V was trimmed by 2 bases and J by 5 bases, leaving 13 bases between them. This CDR3 is built from 14 residues. CDR3 in DNA: TGTGCCAGCAGTTTACTGTTGGTCCGCGACGAGCAGTACTTC. It is translated as CASSLLLVRDEQYF.

On this clonotype itself: The CDR3 carries no conserved terminal phenylalanine or tryptophan, so it likely arises from a read error. The limits of the CDR3 on the DNA are not certain, so only TCRdb's listed CDR3 is given. J is TRBJ2-7 and V is TRBV11-2; the table names TRBD1, a call not compared with the DNA. Counting both end residues, the CDR3 totals 15 amino acids. Germline values: CDR1 SGHAT, CDR2 FQNNGV. CDR3: CANSFGTGVTYEQYS.

This clonotype was counted once. The chain joins TRBV20-1 to TRBJ2-3; 11 bases are a match to TRBD2. Germline trimming cut 7 bases from V and 7 bases from J; bases unmatched to any gene: 7. Germline values: CDR1 DFQATT, CDR2 SNEGSKA (reference sequence). The CDR3 spans 13 residues. Written as DNA, the CDR3 is TGCAGTGTCCAGGGACTAGCGGCTAATACGCAGTATTTT. This sequence encodes CSVQGLAANTQYF.

About this clonotype: This may stem from a read error, because a much larger clone lies one nucleotide away. The genes are TRBV6-2 or TRBV6-3 and TRBJ2-1; 10 bases match TRBD1. CDR1 MNHEY and CDR2 SVGEGT come from the germline V gene. The length of the CDR3 is 16 residues. With 5 bases clipped from V and 7 bases from J, the junction kept 11 bases outside the gene matches. CDR3 DNA sequence: TGTGCCAGCAGTCCTTTCCGGGACAGGGGAGGGAATGAGCAGTTCTTC. Translating it yields CASSPFRDRGGNEQFF.

As for this clonotype: It is likely a read error, because the conserved phenylalanine at the end of the CDR3 is missing. The chain links TRBV20-1 to TRBJ2-1, with 8 bases identical to TRBD2. Germline loops: CDR1 DFQATT, CDR2 SNEGSKA (reference sequence). The length of the CDR3 is 14 residues. CDR3 sequence reads: CGGSGRYSYNEQFL. The CDR3 region has the DNA TGCGGTGGGAGCGGGAGATATTCCTACAATGAGCAGTTCCTC.

This clonotype was detected ten times or more. The chain joins TRBV28 to TRBJ1-1; no firm D call. Looked up from germline, CDR1 is MDHEN and CDR2 is SYDVKM. V was shortened by 1 base and J by 8 bases, with 14 bases between the two germline ends. This CDR3 contains 14 residues. The CDR3: CASSLSIRTKEAFF. CDR3 DNA: TGTGCCAGCAGTTTATCTATTCGGACCAAGGAAGCTTTCTTT.

This clonotype was seen a handful of times. Given a much more abundant clone one base away, this may be a read error. The rearrangement joins TRBV6-5 to TRBJ2-7, with 7 bases identical to TRBD1. The CDR3 is made up of 14 amino acids. Germline loops: CDR1 MNHEY, CDR2 SVGAGI. CDR3 sequence reads: CTSSKIQGSYEQYF. The CDR3 coding sequence is TGTACCAGCAGTAAAATACAGGGGTCCTACGAGCAGTACTTC.

To note about this clonotype: This could be a read error, since a much larger clone is one nucleotide away. The chain has TRBV20-1 and TRBJ1-6; D unresolved. Germline V gene data show CDR1 as DFQATT and CDR2 as SNEGSKA (reference sequence). V was clipped by 0 bases and J by 4 bases, with 13 bases between them. The CDR3 extends over 16 amino acids. The CDR3 bases are TGCAGTGCTAGAGATTTGCGCAAGGAGTATAATTCACCCCTCCACTTT. It yields the protein CSARDLRKEYNSPLHF.

This clonotype was seen a few times. This chain joins TRBV5-1 and TRBJ2-5; tentative D call: TRBD2 (6 bases). The germline CDR1 and CDR2 sequences are SGHRS and YFSETQ. This CDR3 is built from 13 residues. Between the trimmed V and J ends, which lost 5 bases and 5 bases, there was a span of 13 bases. CDR3 residues: CASSPGVGETQYF. The CDR3 DNA follows: TGCGCCAGCAGTCCGGGAGTCGGGGAGACCCAGTACTTC.

Comments on this clonotype: Since no conserved phenylalanine or tryptophan closes the CDR3, a read error is the likely cause. V gene TRBV30 combines with J gene TRBJ2-7, with D perhaps matching TRBD1 or TRBD2 (5 bases each). Germline loops: CDR1 GTSNPN, CDR2 SVGIG (reference sequence). Trimming took off 0 bases at V and 9 bases at J, with 18 bases between the two ends. The CDR3 length is 14 residues. CDR3 nucleotide sequence: TGTGCCTGGAGTGTACTTACGGGGCGCCACGTGCAGTACCTC. This codes for CAWSVLTGRHVQYL.

This clonotype was counted only a few times. CDR3 sequence: CATSRPGDGELFF. CDR3 sequence (DNA): TGTGCCACCAGTCGTCCAGGCGACGGGGAGCTGTTTTTT. The J gene is TRBJ2-2, the V gene TRBV24-1, with unresolved D. The CDR3 is 13 residues long. V was shortened by 6 bases and J by 7 bases, with 11 bases between the two germline ends. Germline V gene data show CDR1 as KGHDR and CDR2 as SFDVKD.

Concerning this clonotype itself: This sequence may be a read error, since a much larger clone differs from it by one base. The chain recombines TRBV28 with TRBJ2-7; 7 positions agree with TRBD1. The germline V gene has CDR1 MDHEN and CDR2 SYDVKM. The CDR3 runs 14 residues. This CDR3 is CVSSFTGTEYEQYF. The CDR3 bases are TGTGTCAGCAGCTTCACCGGGACAGAATACGAGCAGTACTTC. Supplemented by reference TRBV28 and TRBJ2-7, the full variable domain reads DVKVTQSSRYLVKRTGEKVFLECVQDMDHENMFWYRQDPGLGLRLIYFSYDVKMKEKGDIPEGYSVSREKKERFSLILESASTNQTSMYLCVSSFTGTEYEQYFGPGTRLTVT.

This chain connects TRBV20-1 to TRBJ2-1, with a possible D match to TRBD2 (5 bases). The CDR3 is 19 residues long. Germline CDR1 reads DFQATT; CDR2 reads SNEGSKA (reference sequence). V was pared by 8 bases and J by 0 bases, with 29 bases between. DNA of the CDR3: TGCAGTACTGAAAACCTAGCAAGACTCACCCAAAGCTCCTACAATGAGCAGTTCTTC. Translated, it gives CSTENLARLTQSSYNEQFF.

The rearrangement links TRBV7-9 to TRBJ2-2; D is possibly TRBD2 (7 bases). The germline V gene has CDR1 SEHNR and CDR2 FQNEAQ (reference sequence). CDR3 size: 16 residues. V gave up 7 bases and J gave up 5 bases, with 20 bases separating them. The CDR3 DNA reads TGTGCCAGCAATTCAAAACAGGGAGGGGATACCGGGGAGCTGTTTTTT. Its translation is CASNSKQGGDTGELFF.

The chain carries TRBV7-3 and TRBJ2-7, with D maybe TRBD2 (5 bases). V lost 5 bases and J 3 bases, leaving 11 bases between the germline ends. This CDR3 is built from 13 residues. CDR1 is SGHTA, CDR2 FQGTGA, per germline. The CDR3 sequence: CASSRSEGYEQYF. The CDR3 DNA sequence: TGTGCCAGCAGCCGGAGCGAGGGCTACGAGCAGTACTTC.

On this clonotype itself: A much larger clone lies one base from this, so it may be a read error. This sequence joins TRBV5-1 and TRBJ2-1; D tentatively reads TRBD1 or TRBD2 (5 bases each). The better agreement between TRBJ2-7 and the DNA end casts doubt on the J call. Germline CDR1 is SGHRS and CDR2 is YFSETQ. The CDR3 spans 15 residues. CDR3 sequence: CASSLWGAGHNEQYF. CDR3 nucleotides: TGCGCCAGCAGCTTGTGGGGAGCAGGGCACAATGAGCAGTACTTC.

As to this clonotype: Germline and junction disagree at one end, which may indicate a read error. The chain's CDR3 is CASGLSGSQNEQYF. In nucleotides, the CDR3 is TGTGCCAGCGGCTTGTCGGGATCGCAGAACGAGCAGTACTTC. J is TRBJ2-7 and V is TRBV5-4; D is perhaps TRBD2 (5 bases). This CDR3 has 14 residues. Germline loops: CDR1 SGHNT, CDR2 YYREEE (reference sequence).

As regards this clonotype: A read error is possible here, since a much larger clone lies one base away. The J gene is TRBJ1-3, the V gene TRBV28; D call uncertain. The germline gives CDR1 MDHEN, CDR2 SYDVKM. The CDR3 spans 14 residues. The CDR3 reads CANSLSTAGNTIYF. The CDR3 DNA sequence: TGTGCCAACAGTTTATCCACAGCCGGAAACACCATATATTTT.

A note on this clonotype: A read error may be the cause here, since a much bigger clone is one base away. Written as DNA, the CDR3 is TGTGCCAGCAGCCTAGGGGTGCTCAATCAGCCCCAGCATTTT. It codes for CASSLGVLNQPQHF. The chain recombines TRBV6-1 with TRBJ1-5, with a weak D call TRBD1 (5 bases). This CDR3 is 14 amino acids long. The ends were cut back, 6 bases at V and 3 bases at J, with 12 bases in the middle. Germline lookup yields CDR1 MNHNS and CDR2 SASEGT.

The V gene is TRBV20-1, the J gene TRBJ2-7; maybe TRBD1 (5 bases). The CDR3 extends over 19 amino acids. Germline V CDR1 and CDR2: DFQATT, SNEGSKA (reference sequence). Trimming cost V 3 bases and J 3 bases, with 30 bases left between them. The CDR3 here is CSARSIPTLGVLVNYEQYF. DNA for the CDR3: TGCAGTGCTAGGTCGATCCCCACCTTAGGGGTTTTGGTTAACTACGAGCAGTACTTC.

As to this clonotype: The junction and the germline gene differ at one end; a read error may be behind it. The rearrangement uses TRBV11-2 and TRBJ2-3; possible D gene TRBD1, 5 bases. The CDR3 spans 15 residues. Germline values: CDR1 SGHAT, CDR2 FQNNGV. The CDR3 protein is CASSQLQGAPDTRYF. CDR3 bases: TGCGCCAGCAGCCAACTGCAGGGCGCCCCAGATACGCGGTATTTT.

As to this clonotype: A much larger clone lies one base from this, so it may be a read error. The CDR3 nucleotides are TGTGCCATCAGAGCGCGGGGCTCTGGGGCCAACGTCCTGACTTTC. It is translated as CAIRARGSGANVLTF. This rearrangement joins TRBV10-3 to TRBJ2-6, with D perhaps TRBD2 (6 bases). Per germline, CDR1 ENHRY and CDR2 SYGVKD. V was trimmed by 6 bases and J by 0 bases, leaving 9 bases between them. CDR3 length: 15 amino acids.

Details on this clonotype: A much larger clone differs from this one at a single base, so this may be a read error. V usage is TRBV28 and J usage is TRBJ1-1; 8 bases align to TRBD1. Looked up from germline, CDR1 is MDHEN and CDR2 is SYDVKM. This CDR3 region has 15 residues. The CDR3 DNA reads TGTGCCAGCAGAACGGGGCGACAGGGGTTCACTGGAGCTTTCTTT. It specifies CASRTGRQGFTGAFF. Supplemented by reference TRBV28 and TRBJ1-1, the full variable domain reads DVKVTQSSRYLVKRTGEKVFLECVQDMDHENMFWYRQDPGLGLRLIYFSYDVKMKEKGDIPEGYSVSREKKERFSLILESASTNQTSMYLCASRTGRQGFTGAFFGQGTRLTVV.

This clonotype was picked up a small number of times. A much larger clone is a single base away; this may be a read error. V and J are TRBV20-1 and TRBJ2-5, with 9 bases aligning to TRBD1. The CDR3 covers 14 residues. Per the germline V gene, CDR1 is DFQATT and CDR2 is SNEGSKA (reference sequence). Losses at the gene ends were 7 bases for V and 1 base for J; bases not matched to a gene: 7. The CDR3, as DNA: TGCAGTGTATCCAGACAGGGGGGCCAAGAGACCCAGTACTTC. Translating it yields CSVSRQGGQETQYF.

Points on this clonotype: At one boundary the junction diverges from the germline segment, which might be a read error. The chain carries TRBV11-3 and TRBJ2-7; 9 bases fit TRBD1. From germline, CDR1 is SGHNT and CDR2 YENEEA. The CDR3 consists of 14 residues. The CDR3 protein is CTSSLSGQGREQYF. The CDR3 nucleotides are TGTACCAGCAGCCTCTCCGGACAGGGGCGTGAGCAGTACTTC.

The chain is built from TRBV4-2 and TRBJ2-3, with 11 positions matching TRBD2. With 4 bases clipped from V and 4 bases from J, the junction kept 19 bases outside the gene matches. This CDR3 region has 20 residues. CDR1 is LGHNA and CDR2 is YNFKEQ in the germline V gene. DNA of the CDR3: TGTGCCAGCAGCCGAGATATGATCATTAGCGGGAGGGCCGACGCAGATACGCAGTATTTT. It specifies CASSRDMIISGRADADTQYF.

As regards this clonotype: Sequence at one end of the junction differs from germline and may be a read error. The chain joins TRBV20-1 to TRBJ2-1; D not resolved. Germline CDR1 reads DFQATT; CDR2 reads SNEGSKA (reference sequence). The CDR3 spans 13 residues. The CDR3 is CSAIVPIYNEQFF. DNA of the CDR3: TGCAGTGCTATAGTTCCCATATACAATGAACAGTTCTTC.